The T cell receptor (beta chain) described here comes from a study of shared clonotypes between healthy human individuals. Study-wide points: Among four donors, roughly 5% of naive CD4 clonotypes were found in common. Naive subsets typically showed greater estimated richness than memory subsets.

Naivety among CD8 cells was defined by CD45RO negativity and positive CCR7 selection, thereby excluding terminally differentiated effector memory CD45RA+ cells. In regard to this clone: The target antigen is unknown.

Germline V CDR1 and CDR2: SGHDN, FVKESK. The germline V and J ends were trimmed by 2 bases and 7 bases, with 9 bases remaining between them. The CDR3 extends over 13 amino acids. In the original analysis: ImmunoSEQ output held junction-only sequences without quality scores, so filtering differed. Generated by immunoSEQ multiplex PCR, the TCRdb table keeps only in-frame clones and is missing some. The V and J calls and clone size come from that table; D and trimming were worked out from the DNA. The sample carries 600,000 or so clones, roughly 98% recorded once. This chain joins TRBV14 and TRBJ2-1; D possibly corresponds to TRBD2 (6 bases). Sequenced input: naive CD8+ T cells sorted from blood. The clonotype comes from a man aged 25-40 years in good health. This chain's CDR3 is CASSQWAGNEQFF. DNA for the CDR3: TGTGCCAGCAGCCAATGGGCGGGGAATGAGCAGTTCTTC.